The clone carrying this T cell receptor (beta chain) was detected once. CD4+ naive, central memory, regulatory and stem cell-like memory cells were sorted via CD45RO/CCR7/CD25/CD127/CD95/CD27. This record belongs to a study of beta chain features in type 1 diabetes. The length of the CDR3 is 14 residues. Trimming stripped 7 bases from V and 0 bases from J, with 12 bases between. The germline CDR1 and CDR2 sequences are MNHNS and SASEGT. cDNA synthesis used the whole RNA isolate, giving expressed TCRB sequences. Only in-frame clones appear in the TCRdb table, and some are missing; sequencing was by immunoSEQ multiplex PCR. The sample carries about 140,000 clones, about 7% recorded once.

The chain carries TRBV6-1 and TRBJ1-1, with D perhaps matching TRBD1 (5 bases). The sample comprised central memory CD4+ T cells from blood. This sequence was found in a woman aged 30 to 39 in good health. The DNA of the CDR3 is TGTGCCAGCACCATCCGGGGGGTGAACACTGAAGCTTTCTTT. It is translated as CASTIRGVNTEAFF.